A selection of T cell receptor beta chains follows, all from one sample in a study of T cells after somatic rescue of genetic block. TCRdb's table, derived via immunoSEQ multiplex PCR, lists solely in-frame clones and lacks some. The sample yields approximately 58,000 clones, 90% to 97% seen once. Sequenced: peripheral blood mononuclear cells (PBMCs). The receptors here all came from a child younger than two. Both conserved end residues are part of each CDR3. A D gene is named only where the DNA matches it firmly. The size field is filled for only some rows; it gives once, few, many or a size class.

D: TRBD2; V: TRBV6-1; size: .; J: TRBJ2-1; CDR3: CASTSGRANEQFF; DNA: TGTGCCAGCACTAGCGGGAGGGCCAATGAGCAGTTCTTC
D: .; V: TRBV28; size: once; J: TRBJ1-5; CDR3: CASSFYSNQPQHF; DNA: TGTGCCAGCAGTTTCTATAGCAATCAGCCCCAGCATTTT
D: .; V: TRBV4-1; size: .; J: TRBJ2-3; CDR3: CASSQAGGLADTQYF; DNA: TGCGCCAGCAGCCAAGCCGGGGGGCTAGCGGATACGCAGTATTTT
D: TRBD2; V: TRBV14; size: .; J: TRBJ2-1; CDR3: CASSLAGAYNEQFF; DNA: TGTGCCAGCAGCCTAGCGGGAGCCTACAATGAGCAGTTCTTC
D: .; V: TRBV19; size: .; J: TRBJ1-2; CDR3: CASSVDRLNYGYTF; DNA: TGTGCCAGTAGTGTCGACCGACTTAACTATGGCTACACCTTC
D: .; V: TRBV29-1; size: .; J: TRBJ1-2; CDR3: CSVEDSPNYGYTF; DNA: TGCAGCGTTGAGGACAGCCCTAACTATGGCTACACCTTC
D: TRBD1; V: TRBV19; size: .; J: TRBJ2-7; CDR3: CASSIGTGNPYEQYF; DNA: TGTGCCAGTAGTATAGGGACAGGGAACCCCTACGAGCAGTACTTC
D: .; V: TRBV10-1; size: few; J: TRBJ1-5; CDR3: CASSEQGRDQPQHF; DNA: TGCGCCAGCAGTGAGCAGGGACGGGATCAGCCCCAGCATTTT
D: .; V: TRBV2; size: .; J: TRBJ2-5; CDR3: CASSDQRFQETQYF; DNA: TGTGCCAGCAGTGACCAGCGGTTCCAAGAGACCCAGTACTTC
D: TRBD2; V: TRBV4-2; size: .; J: TRBJ2-1; CDR3: CASSQDVPSGSNEQFF; DNA: TGTGCCAGCAGCCAAGATGTCCCTAGCGGGAGCAATGAGCAGTTCTTC
D: .; V: TRBV9; size: .; J: TRBJ1-1; CDR3: CASSGPGAGNTEAFF; DNA: TGTGCCAGCAGCGGCCCGGGGGCCGGGAACACTGAAGCTTTCTTT
D: TRBD1; V: TRBV10-1; size: .; J: TRBJ2-4; CDR3: CASLTGGWWRNIQYF; DNA: TGCGCCAGCTTAACAGGGGGCTGGTGGAGAAACATTCAGTACTTC
D: TRBD1; V: TRBV7-9; size: .; J: TRBJ2-7; CDR3: CASSPRDSSYEQYF; DNA: TGTGCCAGCAGCCCCCGGGACAGCTCCTACGAGCAGTACTTC
D: TRBD1; V: TRBV7-2; size: .; J: TRBJ1-5; CDR3: CASSLASTGGNQPQHF; DNA: TGTGCCAGCAGCTTAGCGAGTACAGGGGGCAATCAGCCCCAGCATTTT
D: TRBD1; V: TRBV5-4; size: .; J: TRBJ2-7; CDR3: CASSLGDRHSYEQYF; DNA: TGTGCCAGCAGCTTGGGGGACAGGCACTCCTACGAGCAGTACTTC
D: .; V: TRBV6-1; size: .; J: TRBJ2-7; CDR3: CASSANGLSYEQYF; DNA: TGTGCCAGCAGTGCAAACGGACTCTCCTACGAGCAGTACTTC
D: TRBD2; V: TRBV28; size: .; J: TRBJ2-5; CDR3: CASSSGLAGGPGETQYF; DNA: TGTGCCAGCAGTTCCGGACTAGCGGGAGGGCCGGGAGAGACCCAGTACTTC
D: .; V: TRBV21-1; size: .; J: TRBJ2-2; CDR3: CASSKAEREYGELFF; DNA: TGTGCCAGCAGCAAAGCGGAGCGGGAGTACGGGGAGCTGTTTTTT
D: TRBD1; V: TRBV29-1; size: .; J: TRBJ2-7; CDR3: CSTRTGYYEQYF; DNA: TGCAGCACCCGGACAGGTTACTACGAGCAGTACTTC
D: TRBD2; V: TRBV4-2; size: .; J: TRBJ2-1; CDR3: CASSHIAGDSYNEQFF; DNA: TGTGCCAGCAGCCATATAGCGGGCGACTCCTACAATGAGCAGTTCTTC
D: .; V: TRBV5-5; size: .; J: TRBJ1-2; CDR3: CASRDGYGYTF; DNA: TGTGCCAGCCGGGACGGTTATGGCTACACCTTC
D: TRBD2; V: TRBV6-5; size: .; J: TRBJ2-7; CDR3: CASSWGTSGRDYEQYF; DNA: TGTGCCAGCAGTTGGGGGACTAGCGGGAGGGACTACGAGCAGTACTTC
D: TRBD2; V: TRBV30; size: .; J: TRBJ2-3; CDR3: CAWRTSGSTDTQYF; DNA: TGTGCCTGGAGGACTAGCGGGAGCACAGATACGCAGTATTTT
D: TRBD1; V: TRBV30; size: .; J: TRBJ1-4; CDR3: CAWSADREGKLFF; DNA: TGTGCCTGGAGTGCTGACAGGGAAGGAAAACTGTTTTTT
D: .; V: TRBV15; size: .; J: TRBJ2-2; CDR3: CATSRESQGGELFF; DNA: TGTGCCACCAGCAGGGAATCTCAGGGCGGGGAGCTGTTTTTT
D: .; V: TRBV19; size: .; J: TRBJ2-7; CDR3: CASSRGKGYEQYF; DNA: TGTGCCAGTAGTAGGGGCAAAGGGTACGAGCAGTACTTC
D: .; V: TRBV6-1; size: .; J: TRBJ2-7; CDR3: CASSVTSGIEQYF; DNA: TGTGCCAGCAGTGTGACCTCTGGGATCGAGCAGTACTTC
D: TRBD1; V: TRBV7-6; size: .; J: TRBJ1-1; CDR3: CASSRKPGQGAYSTFEAFF; DNA: TGTGCCAGCAGCCGGAAACCGGGACAGGGGGCTTATTCAACCTTTGAAGCTTTCTTT
D: .; V: TRBV14; size: .; J: TRBJ2-7; CDR3: CATPVHRASYEQYF; DNA: TGTGCCACCCCGGTTCATAGGGCATCCTACGAGCAGTACTTC
D: TRBD1; V: TRBV5-6; size: .; J: TRBJ2-5; CDR3: CASSFLGQGDQTQYF; DNA: TGTGCCAGCAGCTTCCTAGGACAGGGCGATCAGACCCAGTACTTC
D: .; V: TRBV4-1; size: .; J: TRBJ2-7; CDR3: CASSQGFFYEQYF; DNA: TGCGCCAGCAGCCAAGGATTTTTTTACGAGCAGTACTTC
D: TRBD2; V: TRBV18; size: .; J: TRBJ2-1; CDR3: CASSSGTSGNNEQFF; DNA: TGTGCCAGCTCATCAGGGACTAGCGGGAACAATGAGCAGTTCTTC
D: TRBD2; V: TRBV6-6; size: once; J: TRBJ2-2; CDR3: CASRTSGNTGELFF; DNA: TGTGCCAGCAGGACTAGCGGGAACACCGGGGAGCTGTTTTTT
D: TRBD1; V: TRBV4-2; size: .; J: TRBJ2-2; CDR3: CASRLGQGTGELFF; DNA: TGTGCCAGCAGACTGGGACAGGGCACCGGGGAGCTGTTTTTT